This T cell receptor (beta chain) was documented in a study of shared clonotypes between healthy human individuals. Study-level points and caveats: Approximately 5% was the fraction of naive CD4 clonotypes found shared across four donors.

On this clone: The antigen is unknown.

The study drew its donors from healthy HIV-negative adults without recent acute infections or vaccinations. Assay: immunoSEQ multiplex PCR; the TCRdb copy retains only in-frame clones and omits some. The sample carries roughly 2 million clones, almost 96% recorded once. The CDR3 is made up of 16 amino acids. The germline V and J ends were trimmed by 2 bases and 0 bases, with 14 bases remaining between them. Germline V lookup: CDR1 SGHTA, CDR2 FQGNSA. The chain joins TRBV7-2 to TRBJ2-7; weak D call: TRBD2 (5 bases). Sequenced material: naive CD4+ T cells sorted from blood. Noted subset: CD45RA+ positively selected. The TCR comes from a young man in good health. Here the CDR3 reads CASSLSGLPSSYEQYF. The CDR3, as DNA: TGTGCCAGCAGCTTATCAGGACTTCCTAGCTCCTACGAGCAGTACTTC.